This entry lists 27 T cell receptor beta chains sequenced from one sample in a study of T cells in Graves' hyperthyroidism and ophthalmopathy. Amplification targeted TCR beta CDR3 regions from RNA transcripts. HTBI primers were employed in a first-round RT-PCR of the TCR CDR3. TCRdb fed the multiplex PCR reads into MiXCR, producing one record per CDR3 protein. The data show about 350,000 distinct CDR3 sequences, 11% to 15% seen once. Material: blood. These receptors were obtained from a woman aged 25 to 39 with Graves' hyperthyroidism.

The V call is TRBV18, the J call TRBJ2-7; 7 bases map to TRBD2. Losses at the gene ends were 3 bases for V and 3 bases for J; bases not matched to a gene: 8. The CDR3 is 15 amino acids. CDR1 and CDR2 (germline): KGHSH, LQKENI. CDR3 DNA: TGTGCCAGCTCACCGGAGAGCGGGGTCTACTACGAGCAGTACTTC. Its protein product is CASSPESGVYYEQYF.

This clonotype was recorded at least ten times. The V call is TRBV6-2 or TRBV6-3, the J call TRBJ2-1; a weak D match, TRBD2 (5 bases). Trimming took off 6 bases at V and 0 bases at J, with 12 bases between the two ends. The V gene's germline CDR1 is MNHEY and CDR2 SVGEGT. The CDR3 loop spans 15 amino acids. The CDR3 is CASRISGSSYNEQFF. CDR3 DNA: TGTGCCAGCAGGATAAGTGGGAGCTCCTACAATGAGCAGTTCTTC.

This clonotype was detected a few times. V and J are TRBV18 and TRBJ2-1; TRBD2 might be the D (6 bases). The CDR3 spans 15 residues. V dropped 2 bases and J dropped 3 bases, with 11 bases sitting between them. Per germline, CDR1 KGHSH and CDR2 LQKENI. The CDR3, as DNA: TGTGCCAGCTCACCAAAGCGGGCCTACTACAATGAGCAGTTCTTC. This codes for CASSPKRAYYNEQFF.

The chain links TRBV12-3 or TRBV12-4 to TRBJ1-5; maybe TRBD1 (5 bases). The CDR3 loop spans 17 amino acids. Between the trimmed V and J ends, which lost 5 bases and 2 bases, there was a span of 19 bases. CDR3 residues: CASSLGTGGNGNQPQHF. The CDR3 DNA reads TGTGCCAGCAGTCTTGGGACGGGGGGTAATGGCAATCAGCCCCAGCATTTT.

This clonotype was detected ten times or more. The chain has TRBV7-2 and TRBJ1-1; D might be TRBD1 (5 bases). Germline CDR1 is SGHTA and CDR2 is FQGNSA. Trimming removed 2 bases at V and 5 bases at J, with 12 bases between. The CDR3 sequence is 14 residues long. The CDR3 protein is CASSLRRGWTEAFF. The CDR3 DNA sequence: TGTGCCAGCAGCTTACGGCGGGGCTGGACTGAAGCTTTCTTT.

This clonotype was detected only a few times. The chain links TRBV18 to TRBJ2-1; D assignment may be TRBD1 or TRBD2 (5 bases each). Trimming took 1 base from V and 4 from J, leaving 14 bases between them. This CDR3 has 16 residues. The germline V gene encodes CDR1 KGHSH and CDR2 LQKENI. CDR3 coding DNA: TGTGCCAGCTCACCACAATTGGGGACCACATACAATGAGCAGTTCTTC. Its translation is CASSPQLGTTYNEQFF.

At least ten counts were recorded for this clonotype. The chain has TRBV6-1 and TRBJ2-2; 12 bases fit TRBD2. J lost 4 bases, V lost 5 bases, and 8 bases had no gene match. CDR3 length: 17 amino acids. Looked up from germline, CDR1 is MNHNS and CDR2 is SASEGT. This CDR3 is CASSRRGLAGSTGELFF. Here the CDR3 DNA reads TGTGCCAGCAGTCGCCGCGGACTAGCGGGATCCACCGGGGAGCTGTTTTTT.

This clonotype was detected many times. The chain employs TRBV28 and TRBJ1-1; D gene uncertain. V lost 8 bases and J lost 4, with 14 bases in between. The CDR3 has 13 residues. Germline CDR1 and CDR2: MDHEN and SYDVKM. DNA of the CDR3: TGTGCCAGCCTCGGTGTTACACCCACTGAAGCTTTCTTT. Amino acids: CASLGVTPTEAFF.

This clonotype was seen more than once but under ten times. The V gene is TRBV28, the J gene TRBJ2-3, with 8 bases that match TRBD1. CDR1 and CDR2 (germline): MDHEN, SYDVKM. V was clipped by 6 bases and J by 3 bases; unmatched bases: 8. This CDR3 has 15 amino acids. CDR3 in amino acids: CASSRQGMGTDTQYF. The CDR3 DNA sequence: TGTGCCAGCAGCCGACAGGGGATGGGGACAGATACGCAGTATTTT.

This clonotype has ten or more counts. The chain employs TRBV4-3 and TRBJ2-7; D gene ambiguous. Looked up from germline, CDR1 is LGHNA and CDR2 is YSLEER. Trimming took 2 bases from V and 5 from J, leaving 22 bases between them. The CDR3 loop spans 17 amino acids. CDR3 sequence (DNA): TGCGCCAGCAGCCAACGGTCGGTTTCGTACCCGGATCACGAGCAGTACTTC. Its protein is CASSQRSVSYPDHEQYF.

This clonotype appeared many times. The CDR3, as DNA: TGTGCCAGCAGGAGTACTGGGGCTCCCGGAGGGGCAGATACGCAGTATTTT. Its translation is CASRSTGAPGGADTQYF. V is TRBV6-1 and J is TRBJ2-3, with D tentatively TRBD2 (6 bases). Per the germline V gene, CDR1 is MNHNS and CDR2 is SASEGT. V dropped 6 bases and J dropped 4 bases, with 23 bases sitting between them. This CDR3 is 17 amino acids long.

This clonotype was found many times. One end of the junction does not line up with germline, which may come from a read error. The chain is built from TRBV20-1 and TRBJ1-4; D might be TRBD1 (5 bases). Germline CDR1 reads DFQATT; CDR2 reads SNEGSKA (reference sequence). The CDR3 sequence is 13 residues long. CDR3 nucleotides: TGCAGTGCGAGAGGGGCAACTAATGAAAAACTGTTTTTT. It is translated as CSARGATNEKLFF.

The chain combines TRBV30 with TRBJ1-5; D unresolved. CDR3 length: 17 residues. CDR1 GTSNPN and CDR2 SVGIG come from the germline V gene (reference sequence). The V and J ends lost 8 bases and 0 bases respectively, with 23 bases between them. The CDR3 loop reads CASSFRSSADSNQPQHF. CDR3 in DNA: TGTGCCAGCAGCTTTCGAAGCAGTGCGGATAGCAATCAGCCCCAGCATTTT.

About this clonotype: A read error may be the cause here, since a much bigger clone is one base away. Since no conserved phenylalanine or tryptophan closes the CDR3, a read error is the likely cause. V gene TRBV5-1 combines with J gene TRBJ2-7; possibly TRBD1 for D (6 bases). Germline loops: CDR1 SGHRS, CDR2 YFSETQ. The germline V and J ends were trimmed by 4 bases and 5 bases, with 13 bases remaining between them. The CDR3 extends over 13 amino acids. The CDR3 sequence: CASSPRQAHEQYL. The CDR3 coding sequence is TGCGCCAGCAGCCCACGACAGGCTCACGAGCAGTACCTC.

This clonotype was recorded many times. The chain recombines TRBV2 with TRBJ1-1; possible D gene TRBD1, 5 bases. The CDR3 contains 13 residues. Germline V CDR1 and CDR2: SNHLY, FYNNEI. V lost 6 bases to trimming and J lost 5 bases, with 13 bases between them. CDR3 coding DNA: TGTGCCAGCAGGAGGGGAGGCCAGACTGAAGCTTTCTTT. Translating gives CASRRGGQTEAFF.

This chain uses TRBV5-4 with TRBJ2-2; no reliable D call. The ends were cut back, 0 bases at V and 7 bases at J, with 16 bases in the middle. This CDR3 region has 16 residues. Germline-derived CDR1 and CDR2 are SGHNT and YYREEE (reference sequence). CDR3: CASSLASRSFGGELFF. In nucleotides, the CDR3 is TGTGCCAGCAGCTTGGCGTCTAGGAGCTTTGGCGGGGAGCTGTTTTTT.

This clonotype occurred many times. This chain links TRBV7-3 with TRBJ2-3; D is unclear. The V end was cut by 10 bases, the J end by 0 bases, with 11 bases between. The CDR3 is made up of 13 amino acids. Germline loops: CDR1 SGHTA, CDR2 FQGTGA. This CDR3 reads CATRADSTDTQYF. DNA of the CDR3: TGTGCCACCCGGGCGGATAGCACAGATACGCAGTATTTT.

At least ten counts were recorded for this clonotype. The V and J genes are TRBV20-1 and TRBJ1-1, with D tentatively TRBD1 (5 bases). The germline V gene encodes CDR1 DFQATT and CDR2 SNEGSKA (reference sequence). This CDR3 spans 14 amino acids. Between the trimmed V and J ends, which lost 0 bases and 6 bases, there was a span of 14 bases. Written as DNA, the CDR3 is TGCAGTGCTAGAGAGGAAAGGGGTAAGGCTGAAGCTTTCTTT. It yields the protein CSAREERGKAEAFF.

This clonotype was detected ten times or more. This chain joins TRBV2 and TRBJ2-7; 9 nucleotides line up with TRBD2. V shed 4 bases and J 4 bases; nucleotides not matched to a gene: 8. The CDR3 covers 15 residues. Germline assignment: CDR1 SNHLY and CDR2 FYNNEI. The CDR3 nucleotides read TGTGCCAGCAGTGTTGCGGGAGGGGGACCTTACGAGCAGTACTTC. Translation: CASSVAGGGPYEQYF.

This clonotype has at least ten counts. The chain combines TRBV11-2 with TRBJ2-3; a weak D match, TRBD2 (6 bases). Germline assignment: CDR1 SGHAT and CDR2 FQNNGV. The CDR3 totals 14 residues. The germline V and J ends were trimmed by 3 bases and 6 bases, with 13 bases remaining between them. CDR3 loop: CASSFGTASDTQYF. The CDR3 nucleotides read TGTGCCAGCAGCTTCGGGACTGCCAGTGATACGCAGTATTTT.

This clonotype turned up a few times. V is TRBV28 and J is TRBJ2-3; no clear D. The CDR3 loop spans 14 amino acids. Germline V CDR1 and CDR2: MDHEN, SYDVKM. Deletions cut 0 bases from V and 4 bases from J, with 8 bases between. The CDR3 coding sequence is TGTGCCAGCAGTTTATGGGGTAGCCCAGATACGCAGTATTTT. Protein: CASSLWGSPDTQYF.

This clonotype has a count of ten or more. The rearrangement uses TRBV20-1 and TRBJ2-5; TRBD2 matches at 7 bases. Germline V gene sequence: CDR1 DFQATT, CDR2 SNEGSKA (reference sequence). The CDR3 totals 14 residues. V shed 6 bases, J shed 5 bases, and the junction held 12 bases outside the gene matches. Here the CDR3 reads CSALQAGSGETQYF. CDR3 bases: TGCAGTGCACTACAAGCGGGGAGCGGCGAGACCCAGTACTTC.

This clonotype was detected ten times or more. This rearrangement joins TRBV19 to TRBJ1-3; D remains unclear. The CDR3 runs to 17 residues. V lost 5 bases and J 0 bases, leaving 17 bases between the germline ends. The germline V gene encodes CDR1 LNHDA and CDR2 SQIVND (reference sequence). The CDR3 DNA follows: TGTGCCAGTAGTCCCCGGACGGTTTTGAGCTCTGGAAACACCATATATTTT. This codes for CASSPRTVLSSGNTIYF.

This clonotype was seen more than once but under ten times. V is TRBV5-1 and J is TRBJ2-5; the D gene is possibly TRBD1 (6 bases). The V gene lost 4 bases and the J gene lost 7 bases, with 14 bases spanning the gap. Germline V lookup: CDR1 SGHRS, CDR2 YFSETQ. This CDR3 has 13 amino acids. In DNA form, the CDR3 reads TGCGCCAGCAGCCAAGGGGGAGTGGGGACCCAGTACTTC. Amino acid sequence: CASSQGGVGTQYF. Full variable domain (rest looked up from reference TRBV5-1 and TRBJ2-5): KAGVTQTPRYLIKTRGQQVTLSCSPISGHRSVSWYQQTPGQGLQFLFEYFSETQRNKGNFPGRFSGRQFSNSRSEMNVSTLELGDSALYLCASSQGGVGTQYFGPGTRLLVL.

This clonotype was seen at least ten times. The chain employs TRBV11-2 and TRBJ2-3, with 9 positions matching TRBD2. V trimming: 6 bases; J trimming: 4 bases; junction bases outside the gene matches: 11. The CDR3 runs to 16 residues. Germline CDR1 is SGHAT and CDR2 is FQNNGV. CDR3 nucleotides: TGTGCCAGCAGACTGGCCCTAGCGGGAATCTCAGATACGCAGTATTTT. Amino acid sequence: CASRLALAGISDTQYF. Full variable domain (remainder filled in from reference TRBV11-2 and TRBJ2-3): EAGVAQSPRYKIIEKRQSVAFWCNPISGHATLYWYQQILGQGPKLLIQFQNNGVVDDSQLPKDRFSAERLKGVDSTLKIQPAKLEDSAVYLCASRLALAGISDTQYFGPGTRLTVL.

This clonotype was observed many times. This chain joins TRBV2 and TRBJ2-1, with 8 bases identical to TRBD2. The length of the CDR3 is 18 residues. J was trimmed by 8 bases and V by 6 bases; bases with no gene match: 21. Germline loops: CDR1 SNHLY, CDR2 FYNNEI. The CDR3 nucleotides read TGTGCCAGCAGCCCTGGTACGGGAGGGGTGGAGAGGCTCGATGAGCAGTTCTTC. It yields the protein CASSPGTGGVERLDEQFF.

The CDR3 DNA sequence: TGTGCCAGCAGCCTCGGGGCTAGCGGGAGGCAGTACTTC. Its protein product is CASSLGASGRQYF. The V call is TRBV6-1, the J call TRBJ2-7; 10 bases match TRBD2. This CDR3 has 13 amino acids. V shed 6 bases, J shed 9 bases, and the junction held 8 bases outside the gene matches. Germline CDR1 MNHNS, CDR2 SASEGT.